Listed below are T cell receptor beta chains from one sample, sequenced in a study of blood T cell repertoires in COVID-19. Sequenced by immunoSEQ multiplex PCR; TCRdb stores in-frame clones only, minus some. The table has some 89,000 clones, 81% seen once; the top ten hold 4.4%. Specimen: peripheral blood. These receptors all come from a man in his fifties or sixties with acute or convalescent COVID-19. Both conserved end residues are part of each CDR3. The order of the fields is V gene, J gene, clone size, D gene, CDR3 DNA, CDR3 protein. A D gene is named only where the DNA matches it firmly. Clone size appears in some rows only: once, few, many, or a class for an expanded clone.

v_gene: TRBV5-4; j_gene: TRBJ2-1; abundance: .; d_gene: TRBD2; CDR3nt: TGTGCCAGCAGCTTCGGACTAGCGGGGGGGGAAGAGCAGTTCTTC; CDR3aa: CASSFGLAGGEEQFF
v_gene: TRBV28; j_gene: TRBJ2-5; abundance: .; d_gene: TRBD2; CDR3nt: TGTGCCACCAGGCGTGGGCGGGAGTACGACAAGGAGACCCAGTACTTC; CDR3aa: CATRRGREYDKETQYF
v_gene: TRBV5-4; j_gene: TRBJ2-3; abundance: .; d_gene: TRBD2; CDR3nt: TGTGCCAGCAGCTCTTTCGAAAATATAGCGGGGGGCCTATCGGATACGCAGTATTTT; CDR3aa: CASSSFENIAGGLSDTQYF
v_gene: TRBV10-3; j_gene: TRBJ1-2; abundance: .; d_gene: .; CDR3nt: TGTGCCATCAGTGAGGGGTGGGAGCATGGCTACACCTTC; CDR3aa: CAISEGWEHGYTF
v_gene: TRBV11-2; j_gene: TRBJ2-5; abundance: few; d_gene: .; CDR3nt: TGTGCCAGCAGCCGCCAGACGGGTGGAGAGACCCAGTACTTC; CDR3aa: CASSRQTGGETQYF
v_gene: TRBV11-3; j_gene: TRBJ2-7; abundance: .; d_gene: .; CDR3nt: TGTGCCAGCAGCCCGGGACTGCGTTACGAGCAGTACTTC; CDR3aa: CASSPGLRYEQYF
v_gene: TRBV11-3; j_gene: TRBJ2-1; abundance: .; d_gene: TRBD2; CDR3nt: TGTGCCAGCAGCTTACCCCGTCGAGCGGGGGGGCTTGAGCAGTTCTTC; CDR3aa: CASSLPRRAGGLEQFF
v_gene: TRBV10-2; j_gene: TRBJ1-2; abundance: .; d_gene: .; CDR3nt: TGCGCCAGCAGCGGACAGCCTAACTATGGCTACACCTTC; CDR3aa: CASSGQPNYGYTF
v_gene: TRBV2; j_gene: TRBJ2-5; abundance: once; d_gene: TRBD2; CDR3nt: TGTGCCAGCAGGGCAGCGGGGGCTGTAGAGACCCAGTACTTC; CDR3aa: CASRAAGAVETQYF
v_gene: TRBV2; j_gene: TRBJ2-3; abundance: .; d_gene: .; CDR3nt: TGTGCCAGCAGTGAGGGGGACTCAGATACGCAGTATTTT; CDR3aa: CASSEGDSDTQYF
v_gene: TRBV24-1; j_gene: TRBJ1-1; abundance: .; d_gene: .; CDR3nt: TGTGCCACCAGTGAATACGGGAACACTGAAGCTTTCTTT; CDR3aa: CATSEYGNTEAFF
v_gene: TRBV19; j_gene: TRBJ2-7; abundance: .; d_gene: TRBD2; CDR3nt: TGTGCCAGTAGTTCCCTAGCGGGGACTTACGAGCAGTACTTC; CDR3aa: CASSSLAGTYEQYF
v_gene: TRBV28; j_gene: TRBJ2-4; abundance: once; d_gene: .; CDR3nt: TGTGCCAGCAGCACAGGGAGCCGAGCCAAAAACATTCAGTACTTC; CDR3aa: CASSTGSRAKNIQYF
v_gene: TRBV9; j_gene: TRBJ1-1; abundance: .; d_gene: TRBD1; CDR3nt: TGTGCCAGCAGCGAGGAGACAGGGGCGAACACTGAAGCTTTCTTT; CDR3aa: CASSEETGANTEAFF
v_gene: TRBV5-6; j_gene: TRBJ1-5; abundance: .; d_gene: TRBD1; CDR3nt: TGTGCCAGCAGCCTTTGGGGACAGGGGTGGGATCAGCCCCAGCATTTT; CDR3aa: CASSLWGQGWDQPQHF
v_gene: TRBV6-5; j_gene: TRBJ2-3; abundance: .; d_gene: TRBD2; CDR3nt: TGTGCCAGCAGTTACGTAGCGGGGGGAACAGATACGCAGTATTTT; CDR3aa: CASSYVAGGTDTQYF
v_gene: TRBV4-3; j_gene: TRBJ1-2; abundance: .; d_gene: TRBD1; CDR3nt: TGCGCCAGCAGCCCGGGCAGGGGGTTTGGCTACACCTTC; CDR3aa: CASSPGRGFGYTF
v_gene: TRBV5-4; j_gene: TRBJ1-4; abundance: .; d_gene: .; CDR3nt: TGTGCCAGCAGCTTCACGGGGGGCGCGGGTGAAAAACTGTTTTTT; CDR3aa: CASSFTGGAGEKLFF
v_gene: TRBV2; j_gene: TRBJ2-7; abundance: once; d_gene: .; CDR3nt: TGTGCCAGCAGTGAAGTAGAACAGGGCTTCTACGAGCAGTACTTC; CDR3aa: CASSEVEQGFYEQYF
v_gene: TRBV28; j_gene: TRBJ1-3; abundance: .; d_gene: TRBD1; CDR3nt: TGTGCCAGCAGTCCTCTAGACAGGGCCTCTGGAAACACCATATATTTT; CDR3aa: CASSPLDRASGNTIYF
v_gene: TRBV4-3; j_gene: TRBJ2-7; abundance: .; d_gene: TRBD1; CDR3nt: TGCGCCAGCAGCCAAGAGGGCACCGGGACAGGAGCCTACGAGCAGTACTTC; CDR3aa: CASSQEGTGTGAYEQYF
v_gene: TRBV4-3; j_gene: TRBJ1-6; abundance: .; d_gene: TRBD1; CDR3nt: TGCGCCAGCAGCCAAAGGGACAGTTTATACTCACCCCTCCACTTT; CDR3aa: CASSQRDSLYSPLHF
v_gene: TRBV18; j_gene: TRBJ2-1; abundance: .; d_gene: TRBD1; CDR3nt: TGTGCCAGCTCACCCGGGACAGGGGCCATGCGGTCGTTCTTC; CDR3aa: CASSPGTGAMRSFF
v_gene: TRBV2; j_gene: TRBJ1-3; abundance: .; d_gene: .; CDR3nt: TGTGCCAGCGGGGAGACTGGAAACACCATATATTTT; CDR3aa: CASGETGNTIYF
v_gene: TRBV6-2/TRBV6-3; j_gene: TRBJ2-3; abundance: .; d_gene: TRBD2; CDR3nt: TGTGCCAGCAGTTCCCTAGCGGGGGGGCAGGCAGATACGCAGTATTTT; CDR3aa: CASSSLAGGQADTQYF
v_gene: TRBV9; j_gene: TRBJ2-1; abundance: .; d_gene: .; CDR3nt: TGTGCCAGCAGCGTAGTGGCAGGGAGGAATCATGAGCAGTTCTTC; CDR3aa: CASSVVAGRNHEQFF
v_gene: TRBV6-5; j_gene: TRBJ2-3; abundance: .; d_gene: .; CDR3nt: TGTGCCAGCAGTTACTTATCAGATACGCAGTATTTT; CDR3aa: CASSYLSDTQYF
v_gene: TRBV5-1; j_gene: TRBJ2-7; abundance: .; d_gene: TRBD2; CDR3nt: TGCGCCAGCAGCTTTACTCCTAGCGGGAGCTCCTACGAGCAGTACTTC; CDR3aa: CASSFTPSGSSYEQYF
v_gene: TRBV6-5; j_gene: TRBJ1-5; abundance: .; d_gene: .; CDR3nt: TGTGCCAGCACCGGCGACAGGCGCAATCAGCCCCAGCATTTT; CDR3aa: CASTGDRRNQPQHF
v_gene: TRBV21-1; j_gene: TRBJ2-1; abundance: once; d_gene: .; CDR3nt: TGTGCCAGCAGCAAAAAGATTGGGGCGGGAGGTAGAAATGAGCAGTTCTTC; CDR3aa: CASSKKIGAGGRNEQFF
v_gene: TRBV7-2; j_gene: TRBJ2-3; abundance: .; d_gene: TRBD1; CDR3nt: TGTGCCAGCAGCTTAGGTGTGGGACAGGTAAAAACGCAGTATTTT; CDR3aa: CASSLGVGQVKTQYF
v_gene: TRBV4-3; j_gene: TRBJ2-1; abundance: once; d_gene: .; CDR3nt: TGCGCCAGCAGCCAAGAAGGCGGAGGGTACAATGAGCAGTTCTTC; CDR3aa: CASSQEGGGYNEQFF
v_gene: TRBV5-5; j_gene: TRBJ2-1; abundance: .; d_gene: .; CDR3nt: TGTGCCAGCAGCTTGTCTAGAGTCCATGAGCAGTTCTTC; CDR3aa: CASSLSRVHEQFF
v_gene: TRBV18; j_gene: TRBJ2-7; abundance: .; d_gene: .; CDR3nt: TGTGCCAGCTCACCCTGGACGGAGGGCTCCTACGAGCAGTACTTC; CDR3aa: CASSPWTEGSYEQYF
v_gene: TRBV11-2; j_gene: TRBJ2-1; abundance: .; d_gene: TRBD2; CDR3nt: TGTGCCAGCAGCTTAGAGGCTAGCGGGCCTAGCTCCTACAATGAGCAGTTCTTC; CDR3aa: CASSLEASGPSSYNEQFF
v_gene: TRBV14; j_gene: TRBJ2-5; abundance: .; d_gene: TRBD1; CDR3nt: TGTGCCAGCAGCCCAACGGATTTAGGACAGGGGCGCAAGACCCAGTACTTC; CDR3aa: CASSPTDLGQGRKTQYF
v_gene: TRBV2; j_gene: TRBJ2-3; abundance: .; d_gene: TRBD1; CDR3nt: TGTGCCAGCAGTCTGGACAGGGGCCAAGATACGCAGTATTTT; CDR3aa: CASSLDRGQDTQYF
v_gene: TRBV7-3; j_gene: TRBJ2-1; abundance: .; d_gene: TRBD2; CDR3nt: TGTGCCAGCAGCTCGGATAGCGGGGGGGCATACAATGAGCAGTTCTTC; CDR3aa: CASSSDSGGAYNEQFF
v_gene: TRBV12-3/TRBV12-4; j_gene: TRBJ1-2; abundance: .; d_gene: TRBD1; CDR3nt: TGTGCCAGCAGTTTACCAGGGGGCTATGGCTACACCTTC; CDR3aa: CASSLPGGYGYTF
v_gene: TRBV5-6; j_gene: TRBJ2-7; abundance: .; d_gene: .; CDR3nt: TGTGCCAGCAGCGGGAGGCTTTGGGGGGAGCAGTACTTC; CDR3aa: CASSGRLWGEQYF
v_gene: TRBV4-1; j_gene: TRBJ2-3; abundance: .; d_gene: TRBD2; CDR3nt: TGCGCCAGCAGCCAAGGACTAGCGGGCGGTAGCACAGATACGCAGTATTTT; CDR3aa: CASSQGLAGGSTDTQYF
v_gene: TRBV2; j_gene: TRBJ2-3; abundance: .; d_gene: TRBD2; CDR3nt: TGTGCCAGCAGAGGGCCAACTAGCGGGGGGGCCTCAGATACGCAGTATTTT; CDR3aa: CASRGPTSGGASDTQYF
v_gene: TRBV6-6; j_gene: TRBJ2-1; abundance: once; d_gene: TRBD1; CDR3nt: TGTGCCAGCGCCTGGGACAGCTACTCCTACAATGAGCAGTTCTTC; CDR3aa: CASAWDSYSYNEQFF
v_gene: TRBV7-2; j_gene: TRBJ2-2; abundance: .; d_gene: .; CDR3nt: TGTGCCAGCAGCTTAGGGCTAGTTAACACCGGGGAGCTGTTTTTT; CDR3aa: CASSLGLVNTGELFF
v_gene: TRBV19; j_gene: TRBJ2-1; abundance: once; d_gene: TRBD2; CDR3nt: TGTGCCAGTAGTATGAGCGCGGGGGAACCCTACAATGAGCAGTTCTTC; CDR3aa: CASSMSAGEPYNEQFF
v_gene: TRBV5-1; j_gene: TRBJ1-2; abundance: once; d_gene: .; CDR3nt: TGCGCCAGCAGCTTGAACTTCTTTCTACCCGCCTATGGCTACACCTTC; CDR3aa: CASSLNFFLPAYGYTF
v_gene: TRBV19; j_gene: TRBJ2-1; abundance: .; d_gene: .; CDR3nt: TGTGCCAGTAGTATCGGTTCGAAGAATGAGCAGTTCTTC; CDR3aa: CASSIGSKNEQFF
v_gene: TRBV5-1; j_gene: TRBJ1-4; abundance: once; d_gene: TRBD1; CDR3nt: TGCGCCAGCAGCAAACACAGGGGGCCACAGTCTAATGAAAAACTGTTTTTT; CDR3aa: CASSKHRGPQSNEKLFF
v_gene: TRBV5-1; j_gene: TRBJ2-5; abundance: .; d_gene: TRBD1; CDR3nt: TGCGCCAGCAGCTCCTTAGGGACAGGGGAAGAGACCCAGTACTTC; CDR3aa: CASSSLGTGEETQYF
v_gene: TRBV12-3/TRBV12-4; j_gene: TRBJ1-6; abundance: .; d_gene: .; CDR3nt: TGTGCCAGCAGTTTTAGTAATTCACCCCTCCACTTT; CDR3aa: CASSFSNSPLHF
v_gene: TRBV9; j_gene: TRBJ2-1; abundance: .; d_gene: TRBD2; CDR3nt: TGTGCCAGCAGCGTATGGGCGGGACTAGCGGGAGGGGGCGTCTTGGCGGGTGAGCAGTTCTTC; CDR3aa: CASSVWAGLAGGGVLAGEQFF
v_gene: TRBV6-2/TRBV6-3; j_gene: TRBJ2-7; abundance: .; d_gene: .; CDR3nt: TGTGCCAGCAGTTACCCGGGGGACAGCCCTTACGAGCAGTACTTC; CDR3aa: CASSYPGDSPYEQYF
v_gene: TRBV7-9; j_gene: TRBJ1-6; abundance: .; d_gene: .; CDR3nt: TGTGCCAGCAGCATGGGAGTCAACAATTCACCCCTCCACTTT; CDR3aa: CASSMGVNNSPLHF
v_gene: TRBV10-3; j_gene: TRBJ2-5; abundance: once; d_gene: TRBD1; CDR3nt: TGTGCCATCAGGAGGGACAGCCAAGAGACCCAGTACTTC; CDR3aa: CAIRRDSQETQYF
v_gene: TRBV10-3; j_gene: TRBJ2-7; abundance: .; d_gene: .; CDR3nt: TGTGCCATCAGGGTTGCCGGGACAAGTACCCGAACATACGAGCAGTACTTC; CDR3aa: CAIRVAGTSTRTYEQYF